This entry lists 18 T cell receptor beta chains sequenced from one sample in a study of Ad26.COV2.S vaccination and SARS-CoV-2 variants. Only in-frame clones appear in the TCRdb table, and some are missing; sequencing was by immunoSEQ multiplex PCR. The sample carries about 480,000 clones, 70% to 90% recorded once. Treatment of the sample: roughly 20 received Ad26.COV2.S at low or high dose, single or two shots; five or six received placebo; per-sample allocation not given. The study sampled participants on day 63 after the first vaccine or placebo injection. Sequenced material: peripheral blood, taken in a trial of Ad26.COV2.S vaccine versus placebo. All receptors derive from a person aged 18-65 years who received the Ad26.COV2.S COVID-19 vaccine or a placebo.

This chain links TRBV4-1 with TRBJ1-2, with 7 bases fitting TRBD1. The CDR3 loop spans 16 amino acids. Germline trimming cut 3 bases from V and 4 bases from J; bases unmatched to any gene: 11. CDR1 is MGHRA and CDR2 is YSYEKL in the germline V gene. CDR3 DNA sequence: TGCGCCAGCAGCCATGGGGGGACAGAGAAATTCTATGGCTACACCTTC. Protein sequence: CASSHGGTEKFYGYTF.

The chain is built from TRBV9 and TRBJ1-1; D possibly corresponds to TRBD1 (5 bases). Looked up from germline, CDR1 is SGDLS and CDR2 is YYNGEE. V dropped 0 bases and J dropped 5 bases, with 11 bases sitting between them. The CDR3 consists of 14 residues. For the CDR3, the DNA is TGTGCCAGCAGCGTAGCTCAGGGTCGAACTGAAGCTTTCTTT. This translates into CASSVAQGRTEAFF.

This sequence joins TRBV18 and TRBJ2-5, with 9 nucleotides matching TRBD1. The CDR3 contains 14 residues. Germline loops: CDR1 KGHSH, CDR2 LQKENI. Trimming at V came to 3 bases and at J to 4 bases, leaving 3 bases not matched to a gene. The CDR3 nucleotides read TGTGCCAGCTCACCGGACAGGGGAGGAGAGACCCAGTACTTC. It translates to CASSPDRGGETQYF.

V and J are TRBV27 and TRBJ2-5; D is perhaps TRBD2 (6 bases). In germline, CDR1 is MNHEY, CDR2 SMNVEV (reference sequence). The CDR3 runs to 14 residues. V was cut by 0 bases and J by 6 bases, with 11 bases left in between. CDR3 region: CASSLSGGRQTQYF. The CDR3 DNA follows: TGTGCCAGCAGTTTATCGGGGGGTCGGCAGACCCAGTACTTC.

The chain uses TRBV4-3 and TRBJ2-1, with D maybe TRBD1 (6 bases). The CDR3 covers 18 residues. V was pared by 0 bases and J by 2 bases, with 17 bases between. Germline assignment: CDR1 LGHNA and CDR2 YSLEER. This CDR3 reads CASSQEGGPGDTYNEQFF. The CDR3 DNA reads as TGCGCCAGCAGCCAAGAAGGGGGACCCGGGGATACCTACAATGAGCAGTTCTTC.

This chain joins TRBV5-6 and TRBJ2-7; D possibly matches TRBD1 or TRBD2 (5 bases each). Trimming left V 4 bases short and J 2 bases short, with 10 bases between. This CDR3 spans 13 amino acids. Germline V CDR1 and CDR2: SGHDT, YYEEEE. CDR3 DNA: TGTGCCAGCAGCCCAGGGACGGCCTACGAGCAGTACTTC. Translated: CASSPGTAYEQYF. Filled out from reference TRBV5-6 and TRBJ2-7, the complete variable domain reads DAGVTQSPTHLIKTRGQQVTLRCSPKSGHDTVSWYQQALGQGPQFIFQYYEEEERQRGNFPDRFSGHQFPNYSSELNVNALLLGDSALYLCASSPGTAYEQYFGPGTRLTVT.

This sequence joins TRBV5-5 and TRBJ2-7, with 8 bases lining up with TRBD2. The CDR3 totals 17 residues. V lost 2 bases and J lost 4; bases outside the gene matches: 14. CDR1 and CDR2 from the germline V gene are SGHKS and YYEKEE (reference sequence). CDR3 DNA sequence: TGTGCCAGCAGCTTTATTGGAGCGGGAGCTCAATCGTACGAGCAGTACTTC. This gives the protein CASSFIGAGAQSYEQYF. Based on the CDR3 plus reference TRBV5-5 and TRBJ2-7, the full variable domain is DAGVTQSPTHLIKTRGQQVTLRCSPISGHKSVSWYQQVLGQGPQFIFQYYEKEERGRGNFPDRFSARQFPNYSSELNVNALLLGDSALYLCASSFIGAGAQSYEQYFGPGTRLTVT.

The rearrangement uses TRBV6-1 and TRBJ2-7; 16 nucleotides match TRBD2. The CDR3 consists of 18 residues. Germline V gene sequence: CDR1 MNHNS, CDR2 SASEGT. With V trimmed by 6 bases and J by 5 bases, 13 bases remained unmatched. CDR3 sequence reads: CASSELPGLAGGSHEQYF. The CDR3 DNA is TGTGCCAGCAGCGAACTTCCGGGACTAGCGGGAGGGTCCCACGAGCAGTACTTC.

The genes are TRBV24-1 and TRBJ2-2; 7 nucleotides agree with TRBD1. This CDR3 is 18 amino acids long. J gave up 5 bases and V 5 bases, and 16 bases lay outside the gene matches. Germline loops: CDR1 KGHDR, CDR2 SFDVKD. CDR3 DNA: TGTGCCACCAGTGCCCCCCCGGGTTTAGGGGGCAAAACCGGGGAGCTGTTTTTT. Translating gives CATSAPPGLGGKTGELFF.

The chain recombines TRBV9 with TRBJ1-2; TRBD1 is a possible D gene (5 bases). Germline V CDR1 and CDR2: SGDLS, YYNGEE. The CDR3 length is 15 residues. V was pared by 0 bases and J by 3 bases, with 12 bases between. CDR3 loop: CASSVAGDFDYGYTF. CDR3 bases: TGTGCCAGCAGCGTAGCGGGGGATTTTGACTATGGCTACACCTTC.

The rearrangement uses TRBV30 and TRBJ2-3; a weak D match, TRBD1 (5 bases). Germline V gives CDR1 GTSNPN, CDR2 SVGIG (reference sequence). This CDR3 contains 13 residues. V lost 7 bases and J lost 2, with 13 bases in between. The CDR3 here is CAFGKGYTDTQYF. In DNA form, the CDR3 reads TGTGCCTTTGGAAAGGGGTACACAGATACGCAGTATTTT.

The chain employs TRBV7-9 and TRBJ1-5; D gene unclear. This CDR3 spans 14 amino acids. Deletions cut 5 bases from V and 6 bases from J, with 14 bases between. The germline V gene encodes CDR1 SEHNR and CDR2 FQNEAQ (reference sequence). In DNA form, the CDR3 reads TGTGCCAGCAGCCAGGCGGGCGCCCCTCAGCCCCAGCATTTT. Its protein product is CASSQAGAPQPQHF. Looking up the rest from reference TRBV7-9 and TRBJ1-5 gives the full variable domain: DTGVSQNPRHKITKRGQNVTFRCDPISEHNRLYWYRQTLGQGPEFLTYFQNEAQLEKSRLLSDRFSAERPKGSFSTLEIQRTEQGDSAMYLCASSQAGAPQPQHFGDGTRLSIL.

As to this clone: This specimen includes other DNA sequences encoding the same CDR3. The J gene is TRBJ1-4, the V gene TRBV5-5, with D uncertain. This CDR3 region has 12 residues. V dropped 2 bases and J dropped 4 bases, with 3 bases sitting between them. Germline CDR1 SGHKS, CDR2 YYEKEE (reference sequence). CDR3 loop: CASSLLNEKLFF. CDR3 bases: TGTGCCAGCAGCTTACTTAATGAAAAACTGTTTTTT.

V and J are TRBV29-1 and TRBJ1-4; D may be TRBD1 (6 bases). CDR3 length: 17 residues. CDR1 and CDR2 from the germline V gene are SQVTM and ANQGSEA. V lost 5 bases, J lost 0 bases, and 19 bases lay in between. CDR3 residues: CSVQGGLQGSTNEKLFF. DNA for the CDR3: TGCAGCGTTCAAGGGGGACTACAGGGATCAACTAATGAAAAACTGTTTTTT.

The sample holds a few counts of this clone. The V and J genes are TRBV18 and TRBJ2-7, with D unresolved. V lost 2 bases to trimming and J lost 3 bases, with 8 bases between them. CDR1 and CDR2 from the germline V gene are KGHSH and LQKENI. The CDR3 extends over 13 amino acids. Here the CDR3 DNA reads TGTGCCAGCTCACCAAATCTCAACTACGAGCAGTACTTC. Encoded protein: CASSPNLNYEQYF.

This clone turned up a few times. The chain has TRBV19 and TRBJ2-1; 8 positions agree with TRBD1. Germline V CDR1 and CDR2: LNHDA, SQIVND (reference sequence). V shed 1 base, J shed 2 bases, and the junction held 7 bases outside the gene matches. The CDR3 covers 17 residues. The CDR3 spells CASSIGGATGAYNEQFF. CDR3 DNA: TGTGCCAGTAGTATAGGCGGCGCGACAGGGGCCTACAATGAGCAGTTCTTC. The variable domain in full, completed from reference TRBV19 and TRBJ2-1, reads DGGITQSPKYLFRKEGQNVTLSCEQNLNHDAMYWYRQDPGQGLRLIYYSQIVNDFQKGDIAEGYSVSREKKESFPLTVTSAQKNPTAFYLCASSIGGATGAYNEQFFGPGTRLTVL.

This chain links TRBV12-3 or TRBV12-4 with TRBJ2-1; D remains unclear. CDR3 length equals 13 residues. Trimming left V 3 bases short and J 9 bases short, with 12 bases between. This CDR3 reads CASSFGVLGEQFF. The CDR3 DNA follows: TGTGCCAGCAGTTTTGGGGTTTTAGGTGAGCAGTTCTTC.

This clone was seen a single time. This sequence joins TRBV28 and TRBJ2-5, with D unresolved. CDR3 size: 13 residues. The germline V and J ends were trimmed by 2 bases and 5 bases, with 9 bases remaining between them. In germline, CDR1 is MDHEN, CDR2 SYDVKM. CDR3 sequence: CASSLPGAETQYF. As DNA, the CDR3 is TGTGCCAGCAGTTTACCAGGAGCGGAGACCCAGTACTTC.